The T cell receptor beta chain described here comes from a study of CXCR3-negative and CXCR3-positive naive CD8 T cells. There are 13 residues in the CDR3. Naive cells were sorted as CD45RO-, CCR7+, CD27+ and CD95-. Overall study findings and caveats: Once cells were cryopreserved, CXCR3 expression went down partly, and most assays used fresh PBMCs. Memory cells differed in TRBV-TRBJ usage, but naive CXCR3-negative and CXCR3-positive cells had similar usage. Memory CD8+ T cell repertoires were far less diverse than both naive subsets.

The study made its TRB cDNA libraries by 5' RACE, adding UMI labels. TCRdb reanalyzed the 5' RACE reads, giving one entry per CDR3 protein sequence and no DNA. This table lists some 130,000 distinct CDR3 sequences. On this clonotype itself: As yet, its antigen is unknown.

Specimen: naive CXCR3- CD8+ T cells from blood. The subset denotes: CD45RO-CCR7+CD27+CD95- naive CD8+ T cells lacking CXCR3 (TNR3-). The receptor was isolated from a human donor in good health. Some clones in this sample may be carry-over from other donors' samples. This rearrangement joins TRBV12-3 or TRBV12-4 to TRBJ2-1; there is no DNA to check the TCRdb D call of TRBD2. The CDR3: CASSSGNPNEQFF.